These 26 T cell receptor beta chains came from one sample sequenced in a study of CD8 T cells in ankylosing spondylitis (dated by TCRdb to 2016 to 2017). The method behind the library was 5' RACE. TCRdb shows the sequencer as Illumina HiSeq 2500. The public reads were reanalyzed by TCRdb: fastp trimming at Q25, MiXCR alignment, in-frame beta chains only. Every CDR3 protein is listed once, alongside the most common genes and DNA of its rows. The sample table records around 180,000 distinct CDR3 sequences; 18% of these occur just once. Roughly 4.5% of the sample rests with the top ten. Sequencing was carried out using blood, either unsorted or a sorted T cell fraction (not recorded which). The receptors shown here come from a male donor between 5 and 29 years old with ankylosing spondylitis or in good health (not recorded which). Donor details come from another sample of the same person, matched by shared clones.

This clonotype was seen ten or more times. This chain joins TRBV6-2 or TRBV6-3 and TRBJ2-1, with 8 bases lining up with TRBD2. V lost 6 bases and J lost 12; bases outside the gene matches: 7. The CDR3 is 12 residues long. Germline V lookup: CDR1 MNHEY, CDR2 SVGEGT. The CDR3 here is CASRPPGGAQFF. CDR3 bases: TGTGCCAGCAGACCCCCGGGGGGGGCGCAGTTCTTC.

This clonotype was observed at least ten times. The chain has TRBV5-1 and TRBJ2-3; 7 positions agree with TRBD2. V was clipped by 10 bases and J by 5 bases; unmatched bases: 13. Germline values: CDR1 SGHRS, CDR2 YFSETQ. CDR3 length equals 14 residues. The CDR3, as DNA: TGCGCCTCCACCCGGGGAGGGCAGGGAGATACGCAGTATTTT. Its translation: CASTRGGQGDTQYF. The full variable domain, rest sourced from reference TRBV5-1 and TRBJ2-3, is KAGVTQTPRYLIKTRGQQVTLSCSPISGHRSVSWYQQTPGQGLQFLFEYFSETQRNKGNFPGRFSGRQFSNSRSEMNVSTLELGDSALYLCASTRGGQGDTQYFGPGTRLTVL.

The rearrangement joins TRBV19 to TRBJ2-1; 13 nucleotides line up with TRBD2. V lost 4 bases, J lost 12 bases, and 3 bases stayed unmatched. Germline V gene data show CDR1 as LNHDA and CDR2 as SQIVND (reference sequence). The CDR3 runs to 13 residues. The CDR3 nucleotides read TGTGCCAGTAGTAGAGGGACTAGCGGGACGCAGTTCTTC. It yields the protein CASSRGTSGTQFF.

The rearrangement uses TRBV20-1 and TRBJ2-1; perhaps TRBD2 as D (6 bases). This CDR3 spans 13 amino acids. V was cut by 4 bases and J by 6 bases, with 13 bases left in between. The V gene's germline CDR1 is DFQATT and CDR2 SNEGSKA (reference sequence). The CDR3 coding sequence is TGCAGTGCTAATCCGGGGGTGTCCAATGAGCAGTTCTTC. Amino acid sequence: CSANPGVSNEQFF.

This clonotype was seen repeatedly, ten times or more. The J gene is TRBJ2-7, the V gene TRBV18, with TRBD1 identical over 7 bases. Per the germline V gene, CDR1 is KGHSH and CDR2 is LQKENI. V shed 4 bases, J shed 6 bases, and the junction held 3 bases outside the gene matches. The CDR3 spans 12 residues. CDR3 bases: TGTGCCAGCTCACAAACAGGGGCCGAGCAGTACGTC. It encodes CASSQTGAEQYV.

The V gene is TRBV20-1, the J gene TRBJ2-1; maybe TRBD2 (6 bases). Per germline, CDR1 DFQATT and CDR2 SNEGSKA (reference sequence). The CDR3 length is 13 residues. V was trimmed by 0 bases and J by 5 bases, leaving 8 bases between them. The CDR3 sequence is CSARDRGNNEQFF. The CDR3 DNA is TGCAGTGCTAGAGATCGCGGGAACAATGAGCAGTTCTTC.

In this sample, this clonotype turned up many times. The CDR3 sequence: CSARPTSGANNEQFF. The CDR3 DNA follows: TGCAGTGCTAGACCGACTAGCGGGGCGAACAATGAGCAGTTCTTC. V gene TRBV20-1 combines with J gene TRBJ2-1; 11 bases map to TRBD2. With V trimmed by 2 bases and J by 5 bases, 5 bases remained unmatched. CDR1 and CDR2 (germline): DFQATT, SNEGSKA (reference sequence). This CDR3 has 15 amino acids.

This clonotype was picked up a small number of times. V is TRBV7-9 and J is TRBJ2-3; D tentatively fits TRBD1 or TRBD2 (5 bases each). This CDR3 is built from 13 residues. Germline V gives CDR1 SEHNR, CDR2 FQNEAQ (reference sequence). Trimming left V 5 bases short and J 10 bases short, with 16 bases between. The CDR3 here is CASSKGELWAQYF. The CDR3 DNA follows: TGTGCCAGCAGCAAAGGGGAGCTTTGGGCGCAGTATTTT.

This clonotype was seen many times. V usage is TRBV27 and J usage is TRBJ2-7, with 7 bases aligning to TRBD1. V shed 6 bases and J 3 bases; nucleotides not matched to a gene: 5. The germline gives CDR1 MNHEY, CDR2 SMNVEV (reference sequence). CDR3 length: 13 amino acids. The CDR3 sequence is CASSPRQGYEQYF. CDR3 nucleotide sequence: TGTGCCAGCAGCCCCAGACAGGGCTACGAGCAGTACTTC.

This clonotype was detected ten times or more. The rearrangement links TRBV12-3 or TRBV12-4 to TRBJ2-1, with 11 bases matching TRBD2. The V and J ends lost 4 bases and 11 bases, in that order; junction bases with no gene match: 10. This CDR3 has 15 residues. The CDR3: CASSSELAGVRKQFF. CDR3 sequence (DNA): TGTGCCAGCAGTTCAGAACTAGCGGGAGTGAGGAAGCAGTTCTTC.

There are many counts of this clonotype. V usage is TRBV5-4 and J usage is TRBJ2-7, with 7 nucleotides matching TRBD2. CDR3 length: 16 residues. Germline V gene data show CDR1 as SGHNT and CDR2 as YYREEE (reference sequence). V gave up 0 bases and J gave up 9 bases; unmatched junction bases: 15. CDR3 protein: CASSLGSLAPMVGQYF. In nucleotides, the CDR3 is TGTGCCAGCAGCTTGGGGTCACTAGCGCCTATGGTGGGGCAGTACTTC.

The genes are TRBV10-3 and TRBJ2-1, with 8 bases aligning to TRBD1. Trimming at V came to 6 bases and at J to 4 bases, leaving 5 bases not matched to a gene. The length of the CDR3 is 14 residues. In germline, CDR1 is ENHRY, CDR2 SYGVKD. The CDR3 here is CAISGTGDYNEQFF. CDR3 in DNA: TGTGCCATCAGCGGGACAGGCGATTACAATGAGCAGTTCTTC.

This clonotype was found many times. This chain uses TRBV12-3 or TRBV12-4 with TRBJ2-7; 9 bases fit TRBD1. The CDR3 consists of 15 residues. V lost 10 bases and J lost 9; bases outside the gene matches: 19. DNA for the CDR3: TGTGCCAACAGCCTCTCTAGGGGGACAGGGTCAGTGCAGTACGTC. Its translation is CANSLSRGTGSVQYV.

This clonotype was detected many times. CDR3 residues: CSVRGKAAKNIQYF. The CDR3 nucleotides are TGCAGCGTTCGGGGGAAGGCGGCCAAAAACATTCAGTACTTC. The rearrangement uses TRBV29-1 and TRBJ2-4, with D possibly TRBD2 on 6 matching bases. The CDR3 has 14 residues. Germline V gene lookup returns CDR1 SQVTM and CDR2 ANQGSEA. V lost 5 bases to trimming and J lost 1 base, with 12 bases between them.

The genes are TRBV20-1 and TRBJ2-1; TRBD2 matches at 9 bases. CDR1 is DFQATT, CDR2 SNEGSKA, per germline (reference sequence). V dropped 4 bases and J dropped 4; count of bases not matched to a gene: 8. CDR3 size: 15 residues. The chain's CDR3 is CSATKGGGGYNEQFF. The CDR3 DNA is TGCAGTGCTACCAAGGGCGGGGGGGGATACAATGAGCAGTTCTTC.

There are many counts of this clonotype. CDR3 in DNA: TGCAGTGCTAAGGGGCAGAATAGCAATCAGCCCCAGCATTTT. Protein sequence: CSAKGQNSNQPQHF. The rearrangement joins TRBV20-1 to TRBJ1-5; D may be TRBD1 (5 bases). Looked up from germline, CDR1 is DFQATT and CDR2 is SNEGSKA (reference sequence). V was pared by 4 bases and J by 0 bases, with 10 bases between. The CDR3 runs 14 residues.

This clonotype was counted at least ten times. The CDR3 coding sequence is TGTGCCAGCAGTGGGGGAACCGGGGAGCTGTTTTTT. It encodes CASSGGTGELFF. The V gene is TRBV6-4, the J gene TRBJ2-2, with unresolved D. Per the germline V gene, CDR1 is MRHNA and CDR2 is SNTAGT. This CDR3 contains 12 residues. V lost 4 bases and J 5 bases, leaving 5 bases between the germline ends.

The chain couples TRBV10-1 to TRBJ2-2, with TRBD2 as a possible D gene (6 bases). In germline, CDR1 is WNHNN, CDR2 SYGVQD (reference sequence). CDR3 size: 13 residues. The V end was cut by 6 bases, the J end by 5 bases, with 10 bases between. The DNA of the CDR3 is TGCGCCAGCAGACCTGCGGGGACCGGGGAGCTGTTTTTT. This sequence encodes CASRPAGTGELFF.

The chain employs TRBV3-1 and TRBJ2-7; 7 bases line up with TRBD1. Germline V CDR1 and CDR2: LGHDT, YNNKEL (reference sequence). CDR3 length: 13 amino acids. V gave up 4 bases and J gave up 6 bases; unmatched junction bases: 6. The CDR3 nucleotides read TGTGCCAGCAGCCGTCAGGGGGTAGGCGAGCAGTACGTC. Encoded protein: CASSRQGVGEQYV.

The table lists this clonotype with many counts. CDR3 in DNA: TGTGCCACCAGTGCCCCGGGGGTGGTACCGGGACTACACCCCTACGAGCAGTACGTC. Its translation: CATSAPGVVPGLHPYEQYV. V and J are TRBV24-1 and TRBJ2-7, with 7 bases identical to TRBD2. The ends lost 5 bases at V and 2 bases at J; junction bases unmatched: 20. Germline V gives CDR1 KGHDR, CDR2 SFDVKD. The CDR3 length is 19 residues.

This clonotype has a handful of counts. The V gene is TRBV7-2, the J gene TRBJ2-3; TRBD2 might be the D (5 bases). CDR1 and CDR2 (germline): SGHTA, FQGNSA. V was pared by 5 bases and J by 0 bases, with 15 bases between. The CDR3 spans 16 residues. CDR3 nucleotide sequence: TGTGCCAGCAGCCCGGCCCGGGATCTAAGCACAGATACGCAGTATTTT. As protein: CASSPARDLSTDTQYF.

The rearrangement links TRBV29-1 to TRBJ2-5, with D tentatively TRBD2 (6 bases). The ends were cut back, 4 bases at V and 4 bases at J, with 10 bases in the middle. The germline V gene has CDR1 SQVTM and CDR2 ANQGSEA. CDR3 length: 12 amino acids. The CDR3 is CSVVAGLETQYF. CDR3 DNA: TGCAGCGTTGTGGCGGGGTTAGAGACCCAGTACTTC.

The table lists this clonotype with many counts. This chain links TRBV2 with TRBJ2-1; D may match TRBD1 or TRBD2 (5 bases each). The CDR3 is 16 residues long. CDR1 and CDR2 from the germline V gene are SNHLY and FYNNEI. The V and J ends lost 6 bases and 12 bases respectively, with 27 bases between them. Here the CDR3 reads CASRGTSADSEISQFF. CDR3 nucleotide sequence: TGTGCCAGCAGGGGGACCTCTGCAGATTCGGAAATTTCGCAGTTCTTC.

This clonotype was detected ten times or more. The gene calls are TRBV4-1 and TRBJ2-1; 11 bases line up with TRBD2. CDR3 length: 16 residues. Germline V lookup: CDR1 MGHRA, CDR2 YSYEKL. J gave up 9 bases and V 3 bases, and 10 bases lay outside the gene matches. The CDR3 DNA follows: TGCGCCAGCAGCCACCGTAGCGGGGGGGGATCAAGTGAGCAGTTCTTC. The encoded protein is CASSHRSGGGSSEQFF.

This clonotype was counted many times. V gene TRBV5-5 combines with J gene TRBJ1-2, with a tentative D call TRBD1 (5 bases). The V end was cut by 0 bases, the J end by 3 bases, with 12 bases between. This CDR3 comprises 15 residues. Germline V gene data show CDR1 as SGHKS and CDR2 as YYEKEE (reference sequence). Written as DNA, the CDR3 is TGTGCCAGCAGCTTGGCTGGGGGAGGCGACTATGGCTACACCTTC. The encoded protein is CASSLAGGGDYGYTF.

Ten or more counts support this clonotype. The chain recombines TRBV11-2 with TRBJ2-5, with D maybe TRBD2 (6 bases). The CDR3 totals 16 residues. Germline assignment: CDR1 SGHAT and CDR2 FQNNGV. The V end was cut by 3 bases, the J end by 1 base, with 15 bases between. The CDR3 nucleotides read TGTGCCAGCAGCTTGGGGGACTCATCAATCCAAGAGACCCAGTACTTC. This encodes CASSLGDSSIQETQYF.